One sample yielded the 6 T cell receptor beta chains listed below, sequenced in a study of blood T cell repertoires in COVID-19 (TCRdb year 2020). The protocol used for the library was the immunoSEQ multiplex PCR assay. The table comes from immuneACCESS by way of TCRdb, which keeps in-frame sequences with V and J called. Part of the clones is missing from these tables; in studies checked, under half for an unresolved V gene and the rest for unknown reasons. A total of 150,000 to 200,000 clones appear in this sample, around four fifths of them only once. The ten biggest clones cover roughly 15% of the sample. The material sequenced was peripheral blood. The receptors were sampled from a woman between 70 and 85 years old with COVID-19, enrolled during active disease.

This clone was seen a handful of times. The chain links TRBV6-1 to TRBJ1-4; a possible D gene is TRBD1 (6 bases). The germline gives CDR1 MNHNS, CDR2 SASEGT. Trimming cost V 4 bases and J 3 bases, with 24 bases left between them. The CDR3 has 19 residues. This CDR3 reads CASSALPGQDMSSNEKLFF. CDR3 DNA sequence: TGTGCCAGCAGTGCCCTTCCGGGACAAGATATGTCGTCTAATGAAAAACTGTTTTTT.

This clone has more than one count but fewer than ten. The chain couples TRBV6-5 to TRBJ1-2, with D unresolved. With 5 bases removed from V and 3 bases from J, the gap between germline ends came to 7 bases. The length of the CDR3 is 12 residues. Germline CDR1 and CDR2: MNHEY and SVGAGI. The CDR3 region has the DNA TGTGCCAGCAGTAGAGGTGACTATGGCTACACCTTC. The encoded protein is CASSRGDYGYTF.

This chain uses TRBV29-1 with TRBJ2-7; 11 nucleotides align to TRBD2. The germline CDR1 and CDR2 sequences are SQVTM and ANQGSEA. This CDR3 has 15 amino acids. The ends lost 4 bases at V and 3 bases at J; junction bases unmatched: 8. DNA for the CDR3: TGCAGCGTTGGAGGGACTAGCGGTGCCAGCTACGAGCAGTACTTC. Translating gives CSVGGTSGASYEQYF.

This chain joins TRBV19 and TRBJ1-5; 8 nucleotides match TRBD1. Germline CDR1 LNHDA, CDR2 SQIVND (reference sequence). The CDR3 length is 14 residues. V shed 8 bases and J 5 bases; nucleotides not matched to a gene: 8. This CDR3 reads CASATGQVYQPQHF. The CDR3 coding sequence is TGTGCCAGTGCCACGGGACAGGTCTATCAGCCCCAGCATTTT.

This clone was detected a few times. The rearrangement links TRBV6-6 to TRBJ1-2, with a possible D match to TRBD1 (5 bases). V was pared by 7 bases and J by 4 bases, with 10 bases between. Germline lookup yields CDR1 MNHNY and CDR2 SVGAGI (reference sequence). CDR3 size: 12 residues. The CDR3 DNA is TGTGCCAGCAATCGACAGTCCTATGGCTACACCTTC. It specifies CASNRQSYGYTF.

Concerning this clone: One end of the junction varies from germline; a read error may be responsible. The V and J genes are TRBV6-5 and TRBJ1-5, with 9 bases that match TRBD1. The CDR3 is made up of 14 amino acids. The germline gives CDR1 MNHEY, CDR2 SVGAGI. The CDR3 loop is CASSPGTGIPFLSF. The CDR3 nucleotides are TGTGCCAGCAGTCCCGGGACAGGGATCCCATTTTTATCTTTT.